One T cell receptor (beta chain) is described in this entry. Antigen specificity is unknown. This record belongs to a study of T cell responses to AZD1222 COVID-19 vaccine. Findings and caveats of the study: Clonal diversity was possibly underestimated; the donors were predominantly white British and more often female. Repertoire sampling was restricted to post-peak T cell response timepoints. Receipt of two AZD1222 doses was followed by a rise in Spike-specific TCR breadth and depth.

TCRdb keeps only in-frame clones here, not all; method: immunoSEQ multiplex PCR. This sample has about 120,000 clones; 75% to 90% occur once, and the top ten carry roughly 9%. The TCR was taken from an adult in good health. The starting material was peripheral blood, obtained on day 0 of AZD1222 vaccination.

This CDR3 is CASSQEGTSYNSPLHF. The CDR3 bases are TGCGCCAGCAGCCAAGAAGGAACCTCCTATAATTCACCCCTCCACTTT. V is TRBV4-1 and J is TRBJ1-6; D is unresolved. Germline-derived CDR1 and CDR2 are MGHRA and YSYEKL. CDR3 length: 16 amino acids. V was shortened by 0 bases and J by 0 bases, with 6 bases between the two germline ends.